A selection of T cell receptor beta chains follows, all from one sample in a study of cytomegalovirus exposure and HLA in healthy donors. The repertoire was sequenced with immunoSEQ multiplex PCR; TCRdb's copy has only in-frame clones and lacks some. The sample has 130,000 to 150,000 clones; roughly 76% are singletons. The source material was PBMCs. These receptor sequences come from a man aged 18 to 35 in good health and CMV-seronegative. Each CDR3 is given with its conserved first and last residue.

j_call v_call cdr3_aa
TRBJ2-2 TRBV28 CASSLLDRAAGELFF
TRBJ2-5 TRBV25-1 CASRATGPGETQYF
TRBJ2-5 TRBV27 CASSLQGPRTRVTQYF
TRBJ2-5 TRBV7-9 CASRRRGGFEGETQYF
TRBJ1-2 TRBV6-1 CASSEAYRDSPLYGYTF
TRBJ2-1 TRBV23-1 CASSPSNKDRFDSYNEQFF
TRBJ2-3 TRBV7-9 CASSLGPTSGVADTQYF
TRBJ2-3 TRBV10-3 CAISQLAGLTDTQYF
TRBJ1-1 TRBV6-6 CASSVPPGQGNTEAFF
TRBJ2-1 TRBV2 CASSPRNNEQFF
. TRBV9 CASSVSVAGAEQYF
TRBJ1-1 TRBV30 CAWSHRGLDPEAFF